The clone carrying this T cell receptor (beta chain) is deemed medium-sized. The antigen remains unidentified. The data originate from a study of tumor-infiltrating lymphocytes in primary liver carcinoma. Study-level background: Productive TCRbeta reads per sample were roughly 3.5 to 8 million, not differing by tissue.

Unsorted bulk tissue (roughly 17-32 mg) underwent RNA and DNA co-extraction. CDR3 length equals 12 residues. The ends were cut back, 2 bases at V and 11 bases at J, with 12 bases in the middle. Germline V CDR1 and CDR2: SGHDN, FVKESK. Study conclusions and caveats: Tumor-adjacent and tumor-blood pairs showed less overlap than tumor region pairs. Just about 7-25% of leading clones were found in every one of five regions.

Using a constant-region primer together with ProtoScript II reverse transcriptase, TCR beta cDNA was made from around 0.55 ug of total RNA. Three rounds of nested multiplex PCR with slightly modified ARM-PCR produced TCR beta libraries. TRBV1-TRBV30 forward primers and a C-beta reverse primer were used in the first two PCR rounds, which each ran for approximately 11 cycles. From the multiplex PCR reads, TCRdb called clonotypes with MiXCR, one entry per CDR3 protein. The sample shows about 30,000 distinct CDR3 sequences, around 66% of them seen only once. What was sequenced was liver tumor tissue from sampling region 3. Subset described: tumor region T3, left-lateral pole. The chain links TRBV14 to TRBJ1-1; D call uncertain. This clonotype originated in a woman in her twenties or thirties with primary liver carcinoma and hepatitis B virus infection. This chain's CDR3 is CASSQSGSVAFF. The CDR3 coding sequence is TGTGCCAGCAGCCAATCTGGGAGTGTGGCTTTCTTT.